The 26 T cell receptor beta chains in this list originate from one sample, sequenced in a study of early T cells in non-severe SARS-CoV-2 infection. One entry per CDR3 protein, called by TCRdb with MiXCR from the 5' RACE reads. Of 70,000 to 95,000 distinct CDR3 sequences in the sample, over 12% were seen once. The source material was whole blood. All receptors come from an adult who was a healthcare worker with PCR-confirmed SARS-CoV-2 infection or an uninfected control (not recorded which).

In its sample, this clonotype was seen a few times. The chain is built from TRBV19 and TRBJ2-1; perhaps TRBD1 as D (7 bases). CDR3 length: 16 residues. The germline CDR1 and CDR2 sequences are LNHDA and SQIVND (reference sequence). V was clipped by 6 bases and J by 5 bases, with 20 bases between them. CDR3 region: CASSETRGAPDNEQFF. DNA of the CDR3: TGTGCCAGTAGCGAGACCAGGGGGGCGCCGGACAATGAGCAGTTCTTC.

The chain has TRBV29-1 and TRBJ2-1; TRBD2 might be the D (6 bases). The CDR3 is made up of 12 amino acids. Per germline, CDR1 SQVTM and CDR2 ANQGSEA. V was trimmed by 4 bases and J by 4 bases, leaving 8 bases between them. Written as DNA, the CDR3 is TGCAGCGTTGGAGGAGGGTACAATGAGCAGTTCTTC. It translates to CSVGGGYNEQFF.

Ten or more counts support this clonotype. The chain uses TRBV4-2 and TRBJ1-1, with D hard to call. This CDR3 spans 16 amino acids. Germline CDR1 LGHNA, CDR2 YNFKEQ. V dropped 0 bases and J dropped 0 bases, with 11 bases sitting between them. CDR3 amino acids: CASSQDYRVLNTEAFF. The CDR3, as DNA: TGTGCCAGCAGCCAAGATTATAGAGTTCTGAACACTGAAGCTTTCTTT.

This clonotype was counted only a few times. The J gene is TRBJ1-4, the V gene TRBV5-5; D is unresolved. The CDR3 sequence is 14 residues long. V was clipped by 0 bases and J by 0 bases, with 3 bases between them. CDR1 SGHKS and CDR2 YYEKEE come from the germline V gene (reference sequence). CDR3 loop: CASSLEATNEKLFF. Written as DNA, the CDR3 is TGTGCCAGCAGCTTGGAGGCAACTAATGAAAAACTGTTTTTT.

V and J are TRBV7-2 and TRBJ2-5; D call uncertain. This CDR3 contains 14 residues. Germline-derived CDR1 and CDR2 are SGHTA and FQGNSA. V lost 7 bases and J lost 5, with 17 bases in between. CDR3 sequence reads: CASTPVHFGETQYF. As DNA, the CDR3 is TGTGCCAGCACCCCGGTGCATTTCGGGGAGACCCAGTACTTC.

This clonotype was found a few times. This CDR3 reads CASSNRANHEQYV. CDR3 nucleotide sequence: TGTGCCAGCAGCAACAGGGCTAACCACGAGCAGTACGTC. V is TRBV6-2 or TRBV6-3 and J is TRBJ2-7, with D possibly TRBD1 on 6 matching bases. V lost 6 bases, J lost 5 bases, and 14 bases lay in between. The CDR3 contains 13 residues. Germline CDR1 reads MNHEY; CDR2 reads SVGEGT.

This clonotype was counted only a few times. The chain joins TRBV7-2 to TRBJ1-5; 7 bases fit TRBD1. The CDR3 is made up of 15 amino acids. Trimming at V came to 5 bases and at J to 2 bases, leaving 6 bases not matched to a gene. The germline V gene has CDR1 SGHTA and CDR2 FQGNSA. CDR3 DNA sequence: TGTGCCAGCAGCCAATACACAGGGGGCAATCAGCCCCAGCATTTT. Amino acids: CASSQYTGGNQPQHF. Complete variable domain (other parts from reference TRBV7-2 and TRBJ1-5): GAGVSQSPSNKVTEKGKDVELRCDPISGHTALYWYRQSLGQGLEFLIYFQGNSAPDKSGLPSDRFSAERTGGSVSTLTIQRTQQEDSAVYLCASSQYTGGNQPQHFGDGTRLSIL.

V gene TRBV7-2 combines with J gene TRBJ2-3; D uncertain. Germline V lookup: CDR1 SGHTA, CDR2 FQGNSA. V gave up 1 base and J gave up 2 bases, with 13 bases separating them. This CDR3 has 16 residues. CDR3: CASSLGMARATDTQYF. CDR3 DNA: TGTGCCAGCAGCTTAGGAATGGCTAGAGCCACAGATACGCAGTATTTT.

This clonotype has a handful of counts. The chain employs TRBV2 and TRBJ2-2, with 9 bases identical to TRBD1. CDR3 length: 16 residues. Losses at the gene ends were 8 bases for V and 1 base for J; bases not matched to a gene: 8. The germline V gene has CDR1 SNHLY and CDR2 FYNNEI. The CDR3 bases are TGTGCCAGCGGAAGACCGGGACAGGGGAACACCGGGGAGCTGTTTTTT. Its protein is CASGRPGQGNTGELFF.

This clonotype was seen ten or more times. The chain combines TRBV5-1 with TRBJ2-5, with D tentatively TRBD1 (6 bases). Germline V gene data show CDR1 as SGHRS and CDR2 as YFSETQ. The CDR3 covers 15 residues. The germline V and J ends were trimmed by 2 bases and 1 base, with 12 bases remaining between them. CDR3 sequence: CASSLQGPPQETQYF. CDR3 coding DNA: TGCGCCAGCAGCTTACAGGGACCACCCCAAGAGACCCAGTACTTC. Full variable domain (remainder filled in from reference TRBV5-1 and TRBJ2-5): KAGVTQTPRYLIKTRGQQVTLSCSPISGHRSVSWYQQTPGQGLQFLFEYFSETQRNKGNFPGRFSGRQFSNSRSEMNVSTLELGDSALYLCASSLQGPPQETQYFGPGTRLLVL.

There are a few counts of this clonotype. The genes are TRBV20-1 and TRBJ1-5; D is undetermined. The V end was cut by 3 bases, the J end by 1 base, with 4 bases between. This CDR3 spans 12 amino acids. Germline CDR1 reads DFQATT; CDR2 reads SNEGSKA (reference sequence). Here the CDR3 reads CSASRSNQPQHF. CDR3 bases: TGCAGTGCTAGCCGAAGCAATCAGCCCCAGCATTTT.

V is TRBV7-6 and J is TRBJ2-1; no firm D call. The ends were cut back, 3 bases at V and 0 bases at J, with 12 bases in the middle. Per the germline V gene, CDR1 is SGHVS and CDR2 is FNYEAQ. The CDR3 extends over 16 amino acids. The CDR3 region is CASSFSLLSSYNEQFF. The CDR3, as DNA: TGTGCCAGCAGCTTTTCACTTTTGAGCTCCTACAATGAGCAGTTCTTC.

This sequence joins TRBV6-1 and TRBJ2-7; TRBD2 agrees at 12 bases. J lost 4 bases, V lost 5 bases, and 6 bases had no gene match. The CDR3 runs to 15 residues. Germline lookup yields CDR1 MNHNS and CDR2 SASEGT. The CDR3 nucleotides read TGTGCCAGCAGTCTTGTTACTAGCGGGGGGTACGAGCAGTACGTC. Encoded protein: CASSLVTSGGYEQYV.

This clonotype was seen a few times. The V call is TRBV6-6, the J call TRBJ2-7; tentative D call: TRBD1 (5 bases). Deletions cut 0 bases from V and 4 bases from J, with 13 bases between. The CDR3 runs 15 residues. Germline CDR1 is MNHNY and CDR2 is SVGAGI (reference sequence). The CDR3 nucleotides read TGTGCCAGCAGTTACTCTGACAGCCAAGGTTACGAGCAGTACGTC. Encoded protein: CASSYSDSQGYEQYV.

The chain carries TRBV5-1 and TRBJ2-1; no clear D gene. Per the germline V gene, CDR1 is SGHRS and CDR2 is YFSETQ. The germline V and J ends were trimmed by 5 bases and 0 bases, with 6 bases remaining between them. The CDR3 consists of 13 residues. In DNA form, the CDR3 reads TGCGCCAGCAGTCCTAACTCCTACAATGAGCAGTTCTTC. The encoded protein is CASSPNSYNEQFF.

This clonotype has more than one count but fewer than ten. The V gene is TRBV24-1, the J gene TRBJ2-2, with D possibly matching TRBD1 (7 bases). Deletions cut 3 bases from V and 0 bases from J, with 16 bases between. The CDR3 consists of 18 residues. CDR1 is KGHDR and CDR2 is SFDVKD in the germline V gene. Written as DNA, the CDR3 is TGTGCCACCAGTGATGCTTCGGAGGGGGCAGCGAACACCGGGGAGCTGTTTTTT. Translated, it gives CATSDASEGAANTGELFF.

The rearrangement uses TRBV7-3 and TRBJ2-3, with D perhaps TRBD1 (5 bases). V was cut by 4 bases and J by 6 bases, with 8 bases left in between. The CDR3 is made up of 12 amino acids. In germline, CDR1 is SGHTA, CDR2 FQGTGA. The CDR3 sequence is CASSSGLDTQYF. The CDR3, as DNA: TGTGCCAGCAGCTCAGGGTTGGATACGCAGTATTTT.

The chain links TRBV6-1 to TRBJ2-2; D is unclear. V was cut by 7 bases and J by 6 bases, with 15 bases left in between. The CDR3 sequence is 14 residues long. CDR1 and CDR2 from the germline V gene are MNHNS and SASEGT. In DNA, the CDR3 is TGTGCCAGCAAGATAGACCTGTTCCCCGGGGAGCTGTTTTTT. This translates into CASKIDLFPGELFF.

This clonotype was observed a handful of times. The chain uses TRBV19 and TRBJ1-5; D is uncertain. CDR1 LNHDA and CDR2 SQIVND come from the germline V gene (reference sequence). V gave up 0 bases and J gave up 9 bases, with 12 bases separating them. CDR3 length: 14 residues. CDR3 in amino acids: CASSIDPAARPQHF. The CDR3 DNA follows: TGTGCCAGTAGTATAGATCCGGCAGCCAGGCCCCAGCATTTT.

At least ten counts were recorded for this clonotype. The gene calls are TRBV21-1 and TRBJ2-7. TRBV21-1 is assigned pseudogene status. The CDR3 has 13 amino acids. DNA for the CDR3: TGTGCCAGCAGCATTAGCCTACGACGCGAGCAGTACGTC. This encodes CASSISLRREQYV.

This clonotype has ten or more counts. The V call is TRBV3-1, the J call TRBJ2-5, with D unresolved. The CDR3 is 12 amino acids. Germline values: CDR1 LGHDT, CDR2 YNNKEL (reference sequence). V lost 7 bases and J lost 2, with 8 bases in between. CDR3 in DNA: TGTGCCAGCAACCGGGTACAAGAGACCCAGTACTTC. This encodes CASNRVQETQYF.

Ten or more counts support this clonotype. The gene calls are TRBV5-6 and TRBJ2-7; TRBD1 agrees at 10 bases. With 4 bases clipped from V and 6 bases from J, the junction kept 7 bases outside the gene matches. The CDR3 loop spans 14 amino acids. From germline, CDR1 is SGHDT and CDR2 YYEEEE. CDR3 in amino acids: CASSGGTGEVEQYV. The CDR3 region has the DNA TGTGCCAGCAGCGGCGGGACAGGGGAGGTCGAGCAGTACGTC.

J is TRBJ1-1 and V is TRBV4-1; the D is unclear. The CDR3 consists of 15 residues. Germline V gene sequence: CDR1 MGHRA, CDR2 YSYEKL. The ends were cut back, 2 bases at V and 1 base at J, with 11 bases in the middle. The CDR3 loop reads CASSQKGGPNTEAFF. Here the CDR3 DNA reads TGCGCCAGCAGCCAAAAAGGCGGCCCGAACACTGAAGCTTTCTTT.

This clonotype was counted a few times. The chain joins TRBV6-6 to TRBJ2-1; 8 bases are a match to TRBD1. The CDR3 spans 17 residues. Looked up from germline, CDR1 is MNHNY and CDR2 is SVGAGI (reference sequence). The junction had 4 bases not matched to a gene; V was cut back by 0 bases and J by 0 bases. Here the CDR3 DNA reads TGTGCCAGCAGTTACTCGGACAGGGCTTACTCCTACAATGAGCAGTTCTTC. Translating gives CASSYSDRAYSYNEQFF.

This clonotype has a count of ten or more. This chain's CDR3 is CASSPTTSGVYNEQFF. CDR3 coding DNA: TGCGCCAGCAGTCCTACCACTAGCGGGGTTTACAATGAGCAGTTCTTC. The chain joins TRBV10-1 to TRBJ2-1; 10 bases agree with TRBD2. Germline V gene data show CDR1 as WNHNN and CDR2 as SYGVQD (reference sequence). This CDR3 has 16 amino acids. V shed 5 bases, J shed 4 bases, and the junction held 8 bases outside the gene matches.

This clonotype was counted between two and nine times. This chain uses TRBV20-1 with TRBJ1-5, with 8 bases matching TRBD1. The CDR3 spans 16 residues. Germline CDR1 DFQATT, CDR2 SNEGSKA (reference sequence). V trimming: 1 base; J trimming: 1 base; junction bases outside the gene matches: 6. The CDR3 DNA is TGCAGTGCTAGAGCCACAGGGGGAGAGAGCAATCAGCCCCAGCATTTT. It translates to CSARATGGESNQPQHF.